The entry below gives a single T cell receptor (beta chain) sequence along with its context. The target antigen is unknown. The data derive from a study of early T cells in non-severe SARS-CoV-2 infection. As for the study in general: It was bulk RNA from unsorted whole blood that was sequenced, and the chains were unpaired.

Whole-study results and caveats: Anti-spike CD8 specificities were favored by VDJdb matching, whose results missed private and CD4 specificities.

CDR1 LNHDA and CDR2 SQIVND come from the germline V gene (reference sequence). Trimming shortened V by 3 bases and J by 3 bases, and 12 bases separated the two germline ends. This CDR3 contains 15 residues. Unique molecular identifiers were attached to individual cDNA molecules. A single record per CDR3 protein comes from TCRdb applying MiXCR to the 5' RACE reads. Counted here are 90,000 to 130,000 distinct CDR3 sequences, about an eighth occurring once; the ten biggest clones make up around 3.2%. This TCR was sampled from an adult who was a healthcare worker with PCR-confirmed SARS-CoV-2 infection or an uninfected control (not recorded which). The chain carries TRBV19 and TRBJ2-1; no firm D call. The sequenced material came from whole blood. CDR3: CASSMSQLSYNEQFF. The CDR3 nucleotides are TGTGCCAGTAGTATGAGCCAGCTGAGCTACAATGAGCAGTTCTTC.